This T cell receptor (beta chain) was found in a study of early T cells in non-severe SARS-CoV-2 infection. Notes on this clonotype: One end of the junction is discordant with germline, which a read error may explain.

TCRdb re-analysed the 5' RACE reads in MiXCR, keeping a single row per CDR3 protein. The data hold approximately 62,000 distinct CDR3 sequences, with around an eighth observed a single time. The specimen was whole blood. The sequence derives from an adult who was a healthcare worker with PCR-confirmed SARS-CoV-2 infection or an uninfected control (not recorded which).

The CDR3 reads CASSQAGAPTEVFF. The CDR3 DNA is TGTGCCAGCAGCCAAGCGGGGGCACCCACTGAAGTTTTCTTT. The rearrangement uses TRBV3-1 and TRBJ1-1, with D maybe TRBD1 (6 bases). In germline, CDR1 is LGHDT, CDR2 YNNKEL (reference sequence). CDR3 size: 14 residues.